This T cell receptor (beta chain) was found in a study of OX40 agonist ivuxolimab in advanced cancers. Study details: Patients enrolled in dose escalation were diagnosed with hepatocellular carcinoma, melanoma, renal cell or head and neck cancer.

Using immunoSEQ multiplex PCR, the repertoire was profiled, and TCRdb retains in-frame clones only, with some absent. This table holds approximately 72,000 clones, approximately 86% found once. Patients who had autoimmune disease history or got systemic immunosuppression were left out. CDR3 length: 19 amino acids. In germline, CDR1 is SGDLS, CDR2 YYNGEE. Trimming removed 4 bases at V and 3 bases at J, with 26 bases between. This rearrangement joins TRBV9 to TRBJ2-1, with D perhaps matching TRBD2 (6 bases). This sample comprised CD4+ or CD8+ T cells sorted from blood, obtained in a trial of the OX40 agonist ivuxolimab. This clonotype was sampled from an adult with an advanced solid tumor such as melanoma, head and neck, liver or kidney cancer. The CDR3 DNA reads as TGTGCCAGCAGCCCCCGGGAGAAGGGAAGACTCCTCGTCTACAATGAGCAGTTCTTC. This translates into CASSPREKGRLLVYNEQFF.